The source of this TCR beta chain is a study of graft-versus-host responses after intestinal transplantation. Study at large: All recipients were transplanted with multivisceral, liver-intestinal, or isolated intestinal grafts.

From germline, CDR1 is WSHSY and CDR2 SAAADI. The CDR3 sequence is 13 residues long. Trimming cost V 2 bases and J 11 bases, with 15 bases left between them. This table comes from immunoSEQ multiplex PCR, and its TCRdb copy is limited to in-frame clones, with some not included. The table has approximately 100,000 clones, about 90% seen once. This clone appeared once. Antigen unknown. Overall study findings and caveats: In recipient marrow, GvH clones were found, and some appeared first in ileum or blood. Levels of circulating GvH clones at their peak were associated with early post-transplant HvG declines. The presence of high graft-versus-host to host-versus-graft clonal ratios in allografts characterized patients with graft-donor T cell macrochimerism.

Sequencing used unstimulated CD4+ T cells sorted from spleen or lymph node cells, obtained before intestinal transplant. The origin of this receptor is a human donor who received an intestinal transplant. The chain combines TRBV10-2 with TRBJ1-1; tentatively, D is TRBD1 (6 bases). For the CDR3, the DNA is TGCGCCAGCAGTGAGCGGGACGGGGGGCGGGCTTTCTTT. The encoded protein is CASSERDGGRAFF.